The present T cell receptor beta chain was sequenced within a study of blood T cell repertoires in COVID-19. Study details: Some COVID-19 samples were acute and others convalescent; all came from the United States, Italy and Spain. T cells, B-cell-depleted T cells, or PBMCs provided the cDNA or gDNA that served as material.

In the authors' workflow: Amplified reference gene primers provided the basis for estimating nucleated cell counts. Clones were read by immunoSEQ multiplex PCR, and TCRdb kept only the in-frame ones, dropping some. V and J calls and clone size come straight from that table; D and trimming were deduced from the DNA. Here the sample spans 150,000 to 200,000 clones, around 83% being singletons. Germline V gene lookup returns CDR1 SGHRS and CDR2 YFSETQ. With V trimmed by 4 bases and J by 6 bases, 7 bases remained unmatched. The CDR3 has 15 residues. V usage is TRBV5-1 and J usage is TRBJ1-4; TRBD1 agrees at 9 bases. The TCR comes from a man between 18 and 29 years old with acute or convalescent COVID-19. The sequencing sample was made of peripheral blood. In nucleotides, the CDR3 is TGCGCCAGCAGCCCCTTACAGGGGGCGGATGAAAAACTGTTTTTT. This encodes CASSPLQGADEKLFF.